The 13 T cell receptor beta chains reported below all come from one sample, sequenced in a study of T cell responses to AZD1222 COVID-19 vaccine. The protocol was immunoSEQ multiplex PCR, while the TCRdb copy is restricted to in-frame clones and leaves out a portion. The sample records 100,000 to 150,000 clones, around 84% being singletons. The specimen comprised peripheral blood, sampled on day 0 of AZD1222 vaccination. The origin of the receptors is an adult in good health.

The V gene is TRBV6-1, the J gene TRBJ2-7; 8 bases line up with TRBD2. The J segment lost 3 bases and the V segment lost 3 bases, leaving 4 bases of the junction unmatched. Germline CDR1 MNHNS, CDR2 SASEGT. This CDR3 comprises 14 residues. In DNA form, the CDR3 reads TGTGCCAGCAGTGATCCGGGGGGGCGCTACGAGCAGTACTTC. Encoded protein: CASSDPGGRYEQYF.

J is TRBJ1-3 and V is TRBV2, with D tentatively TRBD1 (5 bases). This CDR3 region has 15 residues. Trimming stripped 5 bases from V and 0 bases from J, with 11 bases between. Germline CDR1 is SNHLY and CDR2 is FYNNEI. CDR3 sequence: CASSWDLSSGNTIYF. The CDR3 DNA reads TGTGCCAGCAGTTGGGACTTGAGCTCTGGAAACACCATATATTTT.

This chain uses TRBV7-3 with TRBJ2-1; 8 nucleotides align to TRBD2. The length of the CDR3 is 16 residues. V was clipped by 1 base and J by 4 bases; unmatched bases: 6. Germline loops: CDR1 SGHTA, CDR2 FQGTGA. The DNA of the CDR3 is TGTGCCAGCAGCTTAATGGGCACTAGCGGATACAATGAGCAGTTCTTC. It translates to CASSLMGTSGYNEQFF.

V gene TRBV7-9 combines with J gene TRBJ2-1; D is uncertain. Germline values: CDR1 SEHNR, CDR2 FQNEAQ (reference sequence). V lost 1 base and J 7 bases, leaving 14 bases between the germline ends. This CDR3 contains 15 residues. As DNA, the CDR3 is TGTGCCAGCAGCTTAGGAGCCCTGACTGGTAATGAGCAGTTCTTC. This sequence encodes CASSLGALTGNEQFF.

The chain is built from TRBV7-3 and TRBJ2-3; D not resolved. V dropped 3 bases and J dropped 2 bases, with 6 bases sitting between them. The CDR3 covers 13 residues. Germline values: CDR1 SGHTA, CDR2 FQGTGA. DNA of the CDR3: TGTGCCAGCAGCTTTATAGTCACAGATACGCAGTATTTT. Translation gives CASSFIVTDTQYF.

The CDR3 bases are TGTGCCAGCAGCTTTCGGGGGGCAAACAATGAGCAGTTCTTC. Translating gives CASSFRGANNEQFF. The J gene is TRBJ2-1, the V gene TRBV5-6, with D possibly TRBD2 on 7 matching bases. The V end lost 2 bases, the J end lost 5 bases, and 11 bases lay between the germline ends. CDR3 length: 14 residues. Germline CDR1 SGHDT, CDR2 YYEEEE.

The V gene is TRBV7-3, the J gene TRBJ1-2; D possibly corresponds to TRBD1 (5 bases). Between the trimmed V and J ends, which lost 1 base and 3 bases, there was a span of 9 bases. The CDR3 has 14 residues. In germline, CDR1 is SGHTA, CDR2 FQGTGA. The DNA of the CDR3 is TGTGCCAGCAGCTTAAGCGACAGAGACTATGGCTACACCTTC. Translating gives CASSLSDRDYGYTF.

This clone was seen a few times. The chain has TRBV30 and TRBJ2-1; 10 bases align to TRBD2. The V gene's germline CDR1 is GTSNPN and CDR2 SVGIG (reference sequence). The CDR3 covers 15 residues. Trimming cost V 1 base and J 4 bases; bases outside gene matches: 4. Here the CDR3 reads CAWSASGSWYNEQFF. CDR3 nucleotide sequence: TGTGCCTGGAGTGCTAGCGGGAGCTGGTACAATGAGCAGTTCTTC.

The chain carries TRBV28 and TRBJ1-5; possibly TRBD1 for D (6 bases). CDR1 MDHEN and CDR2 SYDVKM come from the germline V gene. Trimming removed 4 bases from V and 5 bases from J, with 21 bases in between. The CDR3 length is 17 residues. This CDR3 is CASSSTGTQGGHQPQHF. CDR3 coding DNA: TGTGCCAGCAGTTCAACCGGCACACAGGGAGGTCATCAGCCCCAGCATTTT.

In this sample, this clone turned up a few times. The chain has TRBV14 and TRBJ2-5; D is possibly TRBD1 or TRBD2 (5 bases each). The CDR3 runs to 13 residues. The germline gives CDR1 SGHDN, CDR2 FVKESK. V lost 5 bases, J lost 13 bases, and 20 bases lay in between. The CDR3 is CASSLPGTTYPYF. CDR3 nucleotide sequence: TGTGCCAGCAGCTTACCCGGGACGACCTATCCGTACTTC. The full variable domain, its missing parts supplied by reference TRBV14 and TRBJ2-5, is EAGVTQFPSHSVIEKGQTVTLRCDPISGHDNLYWYRRVMGKEIKFLLHFVKESKQDESGMPNNRFLAERTGGTYSTLKVQPAELEDSGVYFCASSLPGTTYPYFGPGTRLLVL.

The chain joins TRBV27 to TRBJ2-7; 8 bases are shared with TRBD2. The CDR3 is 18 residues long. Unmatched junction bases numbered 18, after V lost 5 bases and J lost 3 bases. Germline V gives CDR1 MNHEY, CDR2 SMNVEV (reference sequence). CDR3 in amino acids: CASSTSGAGVIGNYEQYF. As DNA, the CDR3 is TGTGCCAGCAGTACGAGTGGAGCGGGAGTCATCGGAAACTACGAGCAGTACTTC.

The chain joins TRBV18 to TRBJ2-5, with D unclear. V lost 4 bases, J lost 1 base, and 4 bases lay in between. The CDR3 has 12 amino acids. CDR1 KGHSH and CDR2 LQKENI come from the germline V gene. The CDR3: CASSLGQETQYF. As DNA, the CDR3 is TGTGCCAGCTCACTGGGCCAAGAGACCCAGTACTTC.

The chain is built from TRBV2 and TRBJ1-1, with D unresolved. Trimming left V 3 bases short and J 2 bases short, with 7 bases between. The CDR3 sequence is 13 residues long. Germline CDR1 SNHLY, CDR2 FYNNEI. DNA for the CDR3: TGTGCCAGCAGTGACCAAATAAACACTGAAGCTTTCTTT. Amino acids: CASSDQINTEAFF.